The clone carrying this T cell receptor (beta chain) was picked up many times. Antigen unknown. It was RNA transcripts that yielded the amplified TCR beta CDR3 regions. First-round RT-PCR with HTBI primers amplified the TCR CDR3 region. From the multiplex PCR reads, TCRdb called clonotypes with MiXCR, one entry per CDR3 protein. The sample carries 690,000 or so distinct CDR3 sequences, 18% recorded once. Researchers barred patients who had uncontrolled infection, other autoimmune disease, pregnancy or lactation. Thyroid ultrasound and orbital computed tomography, with clinical symptoms and serum thyroxine and TRAb, informed diagnoses. The entry originates in a study of T cells in Graves' hyperthyroidism and ophthalmopathy. The CDR3 sequence is 13 residues long. Deletions cut 6 bases from V and 0 bases from J, with 11 bases between. Germline values: CDR1 DFQATT, CDR2 SNEGSKA (reference sequence). Study-level points and caveats: Blood held most thyroid clonotypes expanded above 0.001 frequency.

Sequencing used blood. The rearrangement uses TRBV20-1 and TRBJ1-2, with D maybe TRBD1 (6 bases). This clonotype originated in a woman aged 50 to 60 with Graves' hyperthyroidism that later progressed to Graves' ophthalmopathy. CDR3 residues: CSAGTSSNYGYTF. The CDR3 nucleotides are TGCAGTGCAGGGACATCATCTAACTATGGCTACACCTTC.